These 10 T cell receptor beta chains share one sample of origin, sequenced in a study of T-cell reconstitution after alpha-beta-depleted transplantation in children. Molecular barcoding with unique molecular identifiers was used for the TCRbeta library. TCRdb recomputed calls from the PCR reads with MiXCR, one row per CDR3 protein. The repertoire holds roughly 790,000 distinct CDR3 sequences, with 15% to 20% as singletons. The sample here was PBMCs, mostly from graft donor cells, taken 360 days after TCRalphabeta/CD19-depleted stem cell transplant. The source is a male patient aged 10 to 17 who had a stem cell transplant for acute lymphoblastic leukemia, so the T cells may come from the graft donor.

Here the CDR3 reads CSGPPGSGRSGDTQYF. In DNA, the CDR3 is TGCAGTGGCCCCCCAGGTAGCGGGAGGAGTGGAGATACGCAGTATTTT. The chain links TRBV20-1 to TRBJ2-3, with 10 positions matching TRBD2. J gave up 5 bases and V 7 bases, and 15 bases lay outside the gene matches. The CDR3 runs 16 residues. CDR1 and CDR2 (germline): DFQATT, SNEGSKA (reference sequence).

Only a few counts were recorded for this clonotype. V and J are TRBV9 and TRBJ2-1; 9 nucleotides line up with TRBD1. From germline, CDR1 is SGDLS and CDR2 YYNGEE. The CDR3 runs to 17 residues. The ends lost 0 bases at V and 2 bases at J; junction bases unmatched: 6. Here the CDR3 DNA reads TGTGCCAGCAGCGTAGTTTCAGGGACAGGGCCCTACAATGAGCAGTTCTTC. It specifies CASSVVSGTGPYNEQFF.

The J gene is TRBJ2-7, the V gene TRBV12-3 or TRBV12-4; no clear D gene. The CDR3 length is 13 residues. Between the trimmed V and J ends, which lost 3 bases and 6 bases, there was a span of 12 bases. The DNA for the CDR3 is TGTGCCAGCAGTTTTTTTAAAGCCGCCGAGCAGTACTTC. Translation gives CASSFFKAAEQYF.

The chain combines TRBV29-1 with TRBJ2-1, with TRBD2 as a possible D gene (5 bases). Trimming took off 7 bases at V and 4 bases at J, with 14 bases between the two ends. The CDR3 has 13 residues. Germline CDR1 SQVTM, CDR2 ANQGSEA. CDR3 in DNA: TGCAGCGCGGGAAGTGGAGATTACAATGAGCAGTTCTTC. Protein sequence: CSAGSGDYNEQFF.

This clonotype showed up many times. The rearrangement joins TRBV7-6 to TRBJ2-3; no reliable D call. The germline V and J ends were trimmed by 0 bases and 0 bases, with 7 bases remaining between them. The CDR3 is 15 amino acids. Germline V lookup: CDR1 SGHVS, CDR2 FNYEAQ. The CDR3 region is CASSLATPSTDTQYF. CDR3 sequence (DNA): TGTGCCAGCAGCTTAGCGACTCCAAGCACAGATACGCAGTATTTT. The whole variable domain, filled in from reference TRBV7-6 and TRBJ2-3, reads GAGVSQSPRYKVTKRGQDVALRCDPISGHVSLYWYRQALGQGPEFLTYFNYEAQQDKSGLPNDRFSAERPEGSISTLTIQRTEQRDSAMYRCASSLATPSTDTQYFGPGTRLTVL.

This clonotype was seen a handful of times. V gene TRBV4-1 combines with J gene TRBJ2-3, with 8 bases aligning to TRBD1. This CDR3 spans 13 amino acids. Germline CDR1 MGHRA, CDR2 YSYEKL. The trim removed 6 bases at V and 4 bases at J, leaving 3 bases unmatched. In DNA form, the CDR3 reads TGCGCCAGCAGGGACAGGGCGGCAGATACGCAGTATTTT. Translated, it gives CASRDRAADTQYF.

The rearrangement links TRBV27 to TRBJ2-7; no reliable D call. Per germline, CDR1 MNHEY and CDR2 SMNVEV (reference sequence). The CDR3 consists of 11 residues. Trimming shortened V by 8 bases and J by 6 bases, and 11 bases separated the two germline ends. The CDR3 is CASSGSSEQYF. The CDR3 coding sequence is TGTGCCAGCTCGGGTAGCAGCGAGCAGTACTTC.

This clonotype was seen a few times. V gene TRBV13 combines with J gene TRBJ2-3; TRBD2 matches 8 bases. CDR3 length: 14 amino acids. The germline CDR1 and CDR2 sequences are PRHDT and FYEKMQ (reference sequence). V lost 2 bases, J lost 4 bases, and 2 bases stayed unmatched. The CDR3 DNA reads TGTGCCAGCAGCTTACCCGGGAGGGCAGATACGCAGTATTTT. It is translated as CASSLPGRADTQYF.

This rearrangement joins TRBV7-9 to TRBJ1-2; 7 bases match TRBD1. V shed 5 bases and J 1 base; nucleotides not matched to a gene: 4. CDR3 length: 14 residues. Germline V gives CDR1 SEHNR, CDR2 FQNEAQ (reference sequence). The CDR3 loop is CASSTGTVNYGYTF. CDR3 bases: TGTGCCAGCAGCACCGGGACAGTTAACTATGGCTACACCTTC.

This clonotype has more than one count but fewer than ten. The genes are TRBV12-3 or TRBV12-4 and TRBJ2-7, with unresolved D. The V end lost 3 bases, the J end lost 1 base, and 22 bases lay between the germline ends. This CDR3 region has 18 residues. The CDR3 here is CASSFLGYKYQASYEQYF. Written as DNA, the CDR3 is TGTGCCAGCAGTTTTTTAGGTTACAAGTACCAGGCATCCTACGAGCAGTACTTC.